This record covers a single T cell receptor beta chain. The antigen remains undetermined. MiXCR was run by TCRdb on the RACE reads, yielding one entry per CDR3 protein. The sample yields about 80,000 distinct CDR3 sequences, approximately 15% seen once. The time point here: pre-sensitization, week 0. Indicated treatment: therapeutic diphenylcyclopropenone sensitization with weekly scalp DPC. The CDR3 spans 15 residues. J gave up 1 base and V 0 bases, and 4 bases lay outside the gene matches. Germline values: CDR1 DFQATT, CDR2 SNEGSKA (reference sequence). These data come from a study of human T cells and chemical hapten exposure. Regarding the study as a whole: PT1 expanded TCR counts correlated positively with patch test score.

V usage is TRBV20-1 and J usage is TRBJ2-7, with 9 bases matching TRBD1. The material was whole blood, obtained in connection with sensitization to the hapten diphenylcyclopropenone (DPC). This TCR was sampled from a woman aged 45-60 years with alopecia areata. Some clones in this sample may be carry-over from other donors' samples. The CDR3 protein is CSARDTGQGSYEQYF. CDR3 nucleotide sequence: TGCAGTGCTAGAGATACTGGACAGGGGTCCTACGAGCAGTACTTC.